The 2 T cell receptor beta chains below were found in one sample sequenced in a study of T cell responses to AZD1222 COVID-19 vaccine. The table came from immunoSEQ multiplex PCR; TCRdb's copy has only in-frame clones and leaves some out. Among just under 95,000 clones listed, 85% to 90% were seen once. This specimen was peripheral blood, taken on day 0 of AZD1222 vaccination. Every receptor here comes from an adult in good health.

The J gene is TRBJ1-1, the V gene TRBV3-1 (or the pseudogene TRBV3-2); the D is unclear. The length of the CDR3 is 12 residues. The V end was cut by 1 base, the J end by 9 bases, with 9 bases between. Germline V gene sequence: CDR1 LGHDT, CDR2 YNNKEL (reference sequence). CDR3 sequence: CASSQGSAKAFF. The CDR3 region has the DNA TGTGCCAGCAGCCAAGGGTCAGCTAAAGCTTTCTTT.

This clone has only one observation. The rearrangement uses TRBV7-2 and TRBJ2-6; D is undetermined. The germline gives CDR1 SGHTA, CDR2 FQGNSA. Trimming removed 1 base at V and 2 bases at J, with 6 bases between. The CDR3 totals 15 residues. The CDR3 DNA is TGTGCCAGCAGCTTAGGGGGTACTGGGGCCAACGTCCTGACTTTC. Residues: CASSLGGTGANVLTF.